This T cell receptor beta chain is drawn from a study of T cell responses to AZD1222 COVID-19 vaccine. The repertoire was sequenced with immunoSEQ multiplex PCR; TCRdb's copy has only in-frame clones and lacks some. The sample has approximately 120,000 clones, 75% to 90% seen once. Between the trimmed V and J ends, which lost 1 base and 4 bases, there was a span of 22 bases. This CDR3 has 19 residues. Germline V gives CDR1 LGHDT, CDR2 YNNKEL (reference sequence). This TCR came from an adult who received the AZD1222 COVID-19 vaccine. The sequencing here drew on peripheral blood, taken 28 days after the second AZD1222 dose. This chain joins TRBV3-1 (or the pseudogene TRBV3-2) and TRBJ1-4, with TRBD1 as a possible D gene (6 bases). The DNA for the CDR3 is TGTGCCAGCAGCCAAGCCGTCTGGGACACTCTCCCCAATAATGAAAAACTGTTTTTT. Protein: CASSQAVWDTLPNNEKLFF.